This record covers a single T cell receptor (beta chain). These data belong to a study of blood T cell repertoires in COVID-19. Study background: Acute and convalescent COVID-19 specimens originated in the United States, Italy and Spain. PBMCs, B-cell-depleted T cells, or T cells provided the cDNA or gDNA that made up the material.

Authors' analysis steps: By means of reference gene primer amplification, nucleated cell counts were estimated. Measured with immunoSEQ multiplex PCR; TCRdb has only the in-frame clones, and not every one. V and J calls and clone size are those listed in that table; D and trimming were worked out from the DNA. The sample lists around 250,000 clones, around 86% occurring once. V lost 2 bases to trimming and J lost 6 bases; unmatched junction nucleotides: 3. Per the germline V gene, CDR1 is MNHEY and CDR2 is SVGAGI. There are 14 residues in the CDR3. The study counted Cohort 3 donors as recovered given two negative PCRs, clearance, or symptom resolution.

The V call is TRBV6-5, the J call TRBJ2-1; TRBD2 matches at 8 bases. The clonotype comes from a man between 18 and 35 years old who had recovered from COVID-19. Material for sequencing was PBMCs or T cells enriched from blood (not recorded which). The CDR3 DNA sequence: TGTGCCAGCAGTTACGGGACTAGAACCAATGAGCAGTTCTTC. Its protein product is CASSYGTRTNEQFF.